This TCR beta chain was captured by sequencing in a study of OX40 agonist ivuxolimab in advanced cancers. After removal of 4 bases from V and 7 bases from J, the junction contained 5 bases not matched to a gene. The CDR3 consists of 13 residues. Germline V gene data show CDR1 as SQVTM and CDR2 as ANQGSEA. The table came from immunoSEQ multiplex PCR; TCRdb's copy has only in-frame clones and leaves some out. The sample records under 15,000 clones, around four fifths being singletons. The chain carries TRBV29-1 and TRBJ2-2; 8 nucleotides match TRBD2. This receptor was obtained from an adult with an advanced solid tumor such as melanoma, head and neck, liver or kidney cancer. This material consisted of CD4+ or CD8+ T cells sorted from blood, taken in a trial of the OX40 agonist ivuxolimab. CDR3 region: CSVGPAGGGELFF. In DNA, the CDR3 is TGCAGCGTTGGGCCCGCGGGGGGCGGGGAGCTGTTTTTT.